These T cell receptor beta chains were read from a single sample in a study of blood T cell repertoires in COVID-19. Method: immunoSEQ multiplex PCR; TCRdb's copy keeps in-frame clones and lacks some. The sample yields over 400,000 clones, about 88% seen once. The specimen was peripheral blood. Receptor source: a woman in her 50s with COVID-19, enrolled during active disease. Each CDR3 is given without its conserved first and last residue.

V gene,J gene,CDR3 protein
TRBV6-4,TRBJ1-2,ASSPTGFYGYT
TRBV2,TRBJ2-5,ASKRDRGLLETQY
TRBV6-6,TRBJ2-3,ASTRIAGGSDTQY
TRBV7-9,TRBJ2-3,ASSERGGDDTQY
TRBV7-9,TRBJ1-1,ASSPGGNTEAF
TRBV24-1,TRBJ2-5,ATSDPGTGLQETQY
TRBV11-2,TRBJ1-1,ASSSPRRQGPHRAF
TRBV29-1,TRBJ1-2,SVGDSGYGYT
TRBV7-2,TRBJ1-6,ASSTWTGVSPLH
TRBV25-1,TRBJ1-3,ASSEWNSRGYGKNTIY
TRBV19,TRBJ1-1,ASSDRGWTEAF
TRBV7-6,TRBJ1-2,ASSPVLSGYGYT
TRBV27,TRBJ1-2,ASSPAGDTIIYGYT
TRBV11-3,TRBJ2-3,ASRGGATDTQY
TRBV7-9,TRBJ2-7,ASSLERRGLAGSNGEQY
TRBV12-5,TRBJ2-1,ASGLVTGKYYNEQF
TRBV5-4,TRBJ1-2,ASSSGGAPYNYGYT
TRBV5-1,TRBJ1-4,ASSPPTGDEKLF
TRBV4-2,TRBJ2-3,ASSLYASDEPDTQY
TRBV30,TRBJ2-2,AWSWGGSSTGELF
TRBV11-1,TRBJ1-2,ASAPRGQPNYGYT
TRBV19,TRBJ1-1,ASSVANSRTEAF
TRBV5-1,TRBJ2-1,ASSQTSGAQNEQF
TRBV3-1/TRBV3-2,TRBJ2-7,ASSRAYEQY
TRBV6-5,TRBJ2-7,ASSRDRGNEQY
TRBV2,TRBJ2-7,ASSEGRGFYEQY